Below are 32 T cell receptor beta chains sequenced from a single sample in a study of cytomegalovirus exposure and HLA in healthy donors. In the PCR, 60 Vbeta and 13 Jbeta primers were used. TCRdb's table, derived via immunoSEQ multiplex PCR, lists solely in-frame clones and lacks some. The sample carries 130,000 or so clones, about three quarters recorded once. The sequenced sample was PBMCs. The receptors were sampled from a man in his forties in good health and CMV-seropositive.

CDR3 in DNA: TGTGCCAGCAGACTAACAGGGGGCGCGACCTACGAGCAGTACTTC. It is translated as CASRLTGGATYEQYF. The rearrangement links TRBV6-6 to TRBJ2-7; 9 bases line up with TRBD1. Germline V CDR1 and CDR2: MNHNY, SVGAGI (reference sequence). There are 15 residues in the CDR3. V was clipped by 6 bases and J by 2 bases; unmatched bases: 8.

This sequence joins TRBV5-1 and TRBJ1-1; 10 bases agree with TRBD1. With V trimmed by 5 bases and J by 4 bases, 5 bases remained unmatched. This CDR3 has 14 amino acids. Germline CDR1 reads SGHRS; CDR2 reads YFSETQ. CDR3: CASSRQGAGTEAFF. DNA of the CDR3: TGCGCCAGCAGTCGACAGGGGGCAGGCACTGAAGCTTTCTTT.

V is TRBV7-9 and J is TRBJ2-7, with 9 nucleotides matching TRBD1. The germline V gene has CDR1 SEHNR and CDR2 FQNEAQ (reference sequence). V lost 9 bases to trimming and J lost 3 bases; unmatched junction nucleotides: 24. This CDR3 region has 19 residues. In nucleotides, the CDR3 is TGTGCCAGTCCACCCCCGACCCGTTCCGGGACAGGGTTGGACTACGAGCAGTACTTC. Amino acid sequence: CASPPPTRSGTGLDYEQYF.

This clone was seen a few times. The V gene is TRBV5-6, the J gene TRBJ2-7, with D tentatively TRBD2 (6 bases). Germline V lookup: CDR1 SGHDT, CDR2 YYEEEE. There are 12 residues in the CDR3. V lost 6 bases and J lost 7, with 14 bases in between. The CDR3 loop is CASTQPGREQYF. CDR3 DNA sequence: TGTGCCAGCACCCAACCAGGGAGGGAGCAGTACTTC.

The chain has TRBV11-3 and TRBJ2-3; 11 bases match TRBD2. V lost 3 bases to trimming and J lost 2 bases; unmatched junction nucleotides: 4. The germline V gene encodes CDR1 SGHNT and CDR2 YENEEA. The CDR3 contains 16 residues. The CDR3 DNA reads TGTGCCAGCAGCTTGGGGACTAGCGGCTTCACAGATACGCAGTATTTT. Translated, it gives CASSLGTSGFTDTQYF.

This clone was counted between two and nine times. The J gene is TRBJ2-2, the V gene TRBV28; 13 bases are a match to TRBD2. V gave up 3 bases and J gave up 6 bases; unmatched junction bases: 7. Germline V gives CDR1 MDHEN, CDR2 SYDVKM. CDR3 length equals 17 residues. In DNA form, the CDR3 reads TGTGCCAGCAGTTTGTGGGAACTAGCGGGGGGGCCCGGGGAGCTGTTTTTT. This codes for CASSLWELAGGPGELFF.

V usage is TRBV5-1 and J usage is TRBJ2-1, with 7 bases fitting TRBD2. The germline V gene has CDR1 SGHRS and CDR2 YFSETQ. V trimming: 1 base; J trimming: 10 bases; junction bases outside the gene matches: 8. This CDR3 has 14 amino acids. The CDR3, as DNA: TGCGCCAGCAGCTTGTTTGGAGGGGAGGGGGAGCAGTTCTTC. Translated, it gives CASSLFGGEGEQFF.

This chain joins TRBV18 and TRBJ2-7, with a tentative D call TRBD2 (6 bases). Looked up from germline, CDR1 is KGHSH and CDR2 is LQKENI. This CDR3 contains 14 residues. Trimming removed 3 bases from V and 7 bases from J, with 16 bases in between. The CDR3, as DNA: TGTGCCAGCTCACCGGGACTTTTAAAAGGAGAGCAGTACTTC. Its protein product is CASSPGLLKGEQYF.

The chain joins TRBV28 to TRBJ1-2, with D maybe TRBD1 (5 bases). Germline CDR1 and CDR2: MDHEN and SYDVKM. CDR3 length: 13 residues. Trimming took 6 bases from V and 3 from J, leaving 11 bases between them. The CDR3 DNA follows: TGTGCCAGCAGCTCAGGGTCTTACTATGGCTACACCTTC. This gives the protein CASSSGSYYGYTF.

The chain combines TRBV13 with TRBJ2-5, with 8 bases lining up with TRBD2. The V gene's germline CDR1 is PRHDT and CDR2 FYEKMQ (reference sequence). The CDR3 consists of 17 residues. Germline trimming cut 5 bases from V and 4 bases from J; bases unmatched to any gene: 15. The chain's CDR3 is CASSLAQPGLELETQYF. CDR3 in DNA: TGTGCCAGCAGCCTAGCCCAACCGGGACTAGAATTAGAGACCCAGTACTTC.

This clone was seen a few times. The V and J genes are TRBV6-4 and TRBJ1-5; D remains ambiguous. This CDR3 is built from 13 residues. Germline V lookup: CDR1 MRHNA, CDR2 SNTAGT. V lost 3 bases, J lost 1 base, and 4 bases lay in between. The CDR3 loop reads CASSEGSNQPQHF. CDR3 bases: TGTGCCAGCAGTGAGGGCAGCAATCAGCCCCAGCATTTT.

This clone was detected a few times. The V and J genes are TRBV2 and TRBJ2-7; possible D gene TRBD1, 6 bases. Trimming removed 4 bases at V and 0 bases at J, with 10 bases between. Germline V gene data show CDR1 as SNHLY and CDR2 as FYNNEI. CDR3 length equals 14 residues. DNA of the CDR3: TGTGCCAGCAGTGCAGGGGCCCTCTCCTACGAGCAGTACTTC. It codes for CASSAGALSYEQYF.

The chain has TRBV28 and TRBJ2-6; possibly TRBD2 for D (5 bases). CDR3 length equals 15 residues. V lost 3 bases to trimming and J lost 1 base, with 7 bases between them. Germline lookup yields CDR1 MDHEN and CDR2 SYDVKM. DNA of the CDR3: TGTGCCAGCAGTTTCGAGGGTTCTGGGGCCAACGTCCTGACTTTC. This codes for CASSFEGSGANVLTF.

The rearrangement joins TRBV5-1 to TRBJ2-3; 8 nucleotides agree with TRBD2. J gave up 4 bases and V 0 bases, and 4 bases lay outside the gene matches. Germline V gene data show CDR1 as SGHRS and CDR2 as YFSETQ. This CDR3 region has 15 residues. The CDR3 sequence: CASSLGLAGSDTQYF. Here the CDR3 DNA reads TGCGCCAGCAGCTTGGGGCTAGCGGGCTCAGATACGCAGTATTTT.

This rearrangement joins TRBV19 to TRBJ1-2; D unresolved. The CDR3 runs 13 residues. In germline, CDR1 is LNHDA, CDR2 SQIVND (reference sequence). With 5 bases removed from V and 0 bases from J, the gap between germline ends came to 7 bases. The CDR3 spells CASSAAANYGYTF. The CDR3 DNA reads TGTGCCAGTAGTGCGGCAGCTAACTATGGCTACACCTTC. Drawing the rest from reference TRBV19 and TRBJ1-2, the complete variable domain is DGGITQSPKYLFRKEGQNVTLSCEQNLNHDAMYWYRQDPGQGLRLIYYSQIVNDFQKGDIAEGYSVSREKKESFPLTVTSAQKNPTAFYLCASSAAANYGYTFGSGTRLTVV.

This clone appeared a single time. The CDR3, as DNA: TGTGCCAGCAGCAAAGAAGGGGGAGCAACTAATGAAAAACTGTTTTTT. Translated, it gives CASSKEGGATNEKLFF. V gene TRBV9 combines with J gene TRBJ1-4, with a tentative D call TRBD1 (6 bases). Germline V gives CDR1 SGDLS, CDR2 YYNGEE. The V gene lost 4 bases and the J gene lost 0 bases, with 13 bases spanning the gap. This CDR3 is built from 16 residues.

V gene TRBV5-1 combines with J gene TRBJ2-5; 11 bases fit TRBD1. V dropped 4 bases and J dropped 5; count of bases not matched to a gene: 4. The germline CDR1 and CDR2 sequences are SGHRS and YFSETQ. The CDR3 is 14 residues long. CDR3 loop: CASSKDRGPETQYF. CDR3 DNA: TGCGCCAGCAGCAAGGACAGGGGGCCGGAGACCCAGTACTTC.

This clone was seen a single time. This chain uses TRBV7-2 with TRBJ2-7; TRBD2 matches at 10 bases. The CDR3 runs 14 residues. The germline V gene encodes CDR1 SGHTA and CDR2 FQGNSA. V shed 8 bases, J shed 3 bases, and the junction held 7 bases outside the gene matches. The CDR3 loop reads CASRLAGAYYEQYF. In DNA, the CDR3 is TGTGCCAGCCGGCTAGCGGGGGCCTACTACGAGCAGTACTTC.

The chain is built from TRBV6-1 and TRBJ2-7, with D perhaps TRBD2 (5 bases). The CDR3 consists of 15 residues. Germline loops: CDR1 MNHNS, CDR2 SASEGT. Between the trimmed V and J ends, which lost 8 bases and 5 bases, there was a span of 22 bases. The CDR3 loop reads CASFPVGGSNHEQYF. The CDR3 DNA follows: TGTGCCAGCTTCCCCGTAGGAGGATCGAACCACGAGCAGTACTTC.

The chain joins TRBV6-6 to TRBJ2-7; D is undetermined. Trimming left V 5 bases short and J 2 bases short, with 13 bases between. CDR1 and CDR2 (germline): MNHNY, SVGAGI (reference sequence). CDR3 length equals 14 residues. The CDR3 reads CASSLYGVTYEQYF. In nucleotides, the CDR3 is TGTGCCAGCAGTCTCTACGGAGTAACCTACGAGCAGTACTTC.

CDR3 in amino acids: CASSKERNTEAFF. The CDR3 DNA is TGTGCCAGTAGTAAGGAGAGAAACACTGAAGCTTTCTTT. The gene calls are TRBV19 and TRBJ1-1; D gene ambiguous. Trimming left V 4 bases short and J 2 bases short, with 8 bases between. The germline V gene encodes CDR1 LNHDA and CDR2 SQIVND (reference sequence). The CDR3 has 13 residues.

The chain has TRBV6-5 and TRBJ1-2, with TRBD1 matching 8 bases. Germline trimming cut 4 bases from V and 4 bases from J; bases unmatched to any gene: 11. Germline V gives CDR1 MNHEY, CDR2 SVGAGI. The CDR3 has 16 residues. CDR3 sequence reads: CASSFRRQGSVYGYTF. The CDR3 DNA sequence: TGTGCCAGCAGTTTCCGGAGACAGGGGTCTGTCTATGGCTACACCTTC.

The chain recombines TRBV4-1 with TRBJ1-4; 7 positions agree with TRBD1. Per germline, CDR1 MGHRA and CDR2 YSYEKL. V trimming: 4 bases; J trimming: 3 bases; junction bases outside the gene matches: 8. The CDR3 is 16 amino acids. Here the CDR3 reads CASSPLQGSSNEKLFF. DNA for the CDR3: TGCGCCAGCAGCCCCCTACAGGGGTCTTCTAATGAAAAACTGTTTTTT.

This clone was seen a few times. The V gene is TRBV6-5, the J gene TRBJ2-5, with 8 bases matching TRBD1. The tail of the sequence fits TRBJ2-7 better, so the J call may be wrong. Looked up from germline, CDR1 is MNHEY and CDR2 is SVGAGI. The CDR3 runs 15 residues. In DNA, the CDR3 is TGTGCCAGCAGCCTCGGTCATGGACAGGGATACGAGCAGTACTTC. It specifies CASSLGHGQGYEQYF.

The J gene is TRBJ2-7, the V gene TRBV5-5, with TRBD1 matching 8 bases. After removal of 1 base from V and 2 bases from J, the junction contained 5 bases not matched to a gene. The CDR3 has 15 amino acids. The germline gives CDR1 SGHKS, CDR2 YYEKEE (reference sequence). The CDR3 bases are TGTGCCAGCAGCTTGTCGGGACAGGTACCCTACGAGCAGTACTTC. This translates into CASSLSGQVPYEQYF.

This chain links TRBV27 with TRBJ1-4, with a tentative D call TRBD1 (5 bases). Germline-derived CDR1 and CDR2 are MNHEY and SMNVEV (reference sequence). Trimming removed 4 bases at V and 5 bases at J, with 14 bases between. The CDR3 extends over 15 amino acids. For the CDR3, the DNA is TGTGCCAGCAGTTCCTCGGCCAGGGCGAATGAAAAACTGTTTTTT. It codes for CASSSSARANEKLFF.

The V gene is TRBV18, the J gene TRBJ2-3; D unresolved. CDR3 size: 13 residues. The germline V and J ends were trimmed by 8 bases and 4 bases, with 13 bases remaining between them. Per germline, CDR1 KGHSH and CDR2 LQKENI. CDR3 nucleotide sequence: TGTGCCAGCCCACTCCCAGGTTCAGATACGCAGTATTTT. Its protein is CASPLPGSDTQYF.

The V and J genes are TRBV2 and TRBJ1-5; 7 bases align to TRBD1. J lost 4 bases, V lost 8 bases, and 17 bases had no gene match. The CDR3 spans 17 residues. Germline CDR1 reads SNHLY; CDR2 reads FYNNEI. The CDR3 nucleotides are TGTGCCAGCGACCGTAGCCAGGACAGGTCTTCGAATCAGCCCCAGCATTTT. Protein: CASDRSQDRSSNQPQHF.

This chain joins TRBV7-9 and TRBJ2-7, with D uncertain. Germline V CDR1 and CDR2: SEHNR, FQNEAQ (reference sequence). This CDR3 comprises 11 residues. V gave up 5 bases and J gave up 2 bases, with 4 bases separating them. Written as DNA, the CDR3 is TGTGCCAGCAGCCTTACCTACGAGCAGTACTTC. Translation: CASSLTYEQYF.

The chain recombines TRBV28 with TRBJ2-5; 10 nucleotides line up with TRBD2. CDR1 and CDR2 from the germline V gene are MDHEN and SYDVKM. V was clipped by 2 bases and J by 4 bases; unmatched bases: 1. The CDR3 is made up of 14 amino acids. The CDR3 sequence: CASSLLAGAETQYF. CDR3 DNA sequence: TGTGCCAGCAGTTTACTAGCGGGAGCAGAGACCCAGTACTTC.

This clone was seen repeatedly, ten times or more. The chain carries TRBV4-1 and TRBJ2-2; 8 nucleotides align to TRBD1. The CDR3 covers 16 residues. V shed 0 bases and J 5 bases; nucleotides not matched to a gene: 5. Germline CDR1 reads MGHRA; CDR2 reads YSYEKL. Here the CDR3 reads CASSQDLGQGTGELFF. The CDR3 DNA sequence: TGCGCCAGCAGCCAAGACTTAGGACAGGGAACCGGGGAGCTGTTTTTT.

The chain combines TRBV10-3 with TRBJ1-3; no clear D. This CDR3 has 13 amino acids. V was pared by 7 bases and J by 2 bases, with 9 bases between. In germline, CDR1 is ENHRY, CDR2 SYGVKD. CDR3 sequence: CAIKERAGNTIYF. The CDR3 DNA follows: TGTGCCATCAAAGAGCGGGCTGGAAACACCATATATTTT.